Listed below are T cell receptor beta chains from one sample, sequenced in a study of vaccination effects on CD4 cells after COVID-19. The table came from immunoSEQ multiplex PCR; TCRdb's copy has only in-frame clones and leaves some out. The sample lists fewer than 75,000 clones, under 80% occurring once. Their antigen targets remain unknown. This material consisted of CD4+ T cells from PBMCs cultured without peptide, taken after COVID-19 vaccination. The receptors originated from a human donor who received a COVID-19 vaccine. Each CDR3 is given with its conserved first and last residue. The D gene is left open where the match is weak. Rows give clone size only sometimes, using once, few, many, or a class for an expanded clone.

TRBJ1-5 | 13 | - | TRBV6-5 | once | TGTGCCAGCAGCTCCAGAGACAATCAGCCCCAGCATTTT | CASSSRDNQPQHF
TRBJ1-1 | 11 | - | TRBV30 | - | TGTGCCTGGAGAAGGAACACTGAAGCTTTCTTT | CAWRRNTEAFF
TRBJ1-1 | 17 | - | TRBV7-9 | once | TGTGCCAGCAGCTTAGTTAGTGGACATAACATTGACACTGAAGCTTTCTTT | CASSLVSGHNIDTEAFF
TRBJ1-1 | 11 | - | TRBV6-6 | - | TGTGCCAGCAGTTTCGACACTGAAGCTTTCTTT | CASSFDTEAFF
TRBJ1-2 | 15 | - | TRBV5-1 | - | TGCGCCAGCAGCTTGGTGTCAGGGATTTTACATGGCTACACCTTC | CASSLVSGILHGYTF
TRBJ1-2 | 14 | - | TRBV9 | - | TGTGCCAGCAGCCTGGACGCCGGACAATGGGGCTACACCTTC | CASSLDAGQWGYTF
TRBJ1-4 | 16 | TRBD1 | TRBV5-1 | - | TGCGCCAGCAGCCCCTGGACAGGACCTAAGGACGAAAAACTGTTTTTT | CASSPWTGPKDEKLFF
TRBJ1-4 | 14 | TRBD1 | TRBV7-2 | - | TGTGCCAGCAGCTCCCGGACAGGGCCTGAAAAACTGTTTTTT | CASSSRTGPEKLFF
TRBJ2-3 | 11 | - | TRBV6-6 | - | TGTGCCAGCAGTCTCACAGATACGCAGTATTTT | CASSLTDTQYF
TRBJ1-2 | 14 | TRBD1 | TRBV6-5 | - | TGTGCCAGCAGGCCGGGGACAGCAAACTATGGCTACACCTTC | CASRPGTANYGYTF
TRBJ2-5 | 14 | TRBD1 | TRBV2 | - | TGTGCCAGCAGTCAGGAGACAGGGTTAACGGCCCAGTACTTC | CASSQETGLTAQYF
TRBJ1-2 | 12 | TRBD1 | TRBV7-8 | few | TGTGCCAGCAGCGGACAGGGGAGAGGCTACACCTTC | CASSGQGRGYTF
TRBJ1-2 | 15 | - | TRBV10-3 | - | TGTGCCATCAGTAACCCCTCCCAGGGTAATTATGGCTACACCTTC | CAISNPSQGNYGYTF
TRBJ2-5 | 11 | - | TRBV19 | - | TGTGCCAGTAGCCAAGGAGAGACCCAGTACTTC | CASSQGETQYF
TRBJ2-1 | 14 | TRBD2 | TRBV30 | - | TGTGCCTGGAGTAGACTAGCGGCCTACAATGAGCAGTTCTTC | CAWSRLAAYNEQFF
TRBJ1-5 | 15 | - | TRBV19 | - | TGTGCCAGTAGTTCCGGGACGGTTAGCAATCAGCCCCAGCATTTT | CASSSGTVSNQPQHF
TRBJ1-6 | 14 | - | TRBV2 | few | TGTGCCAGCACACCCGGGGCTTTTAATTCACCCCTCCACTTT | CASTPGAFNSPLHF
TRBJ1-4 | 16 | TRBD1 | TRBV30 | - | TGTGCCTGGAGTTCTAAGGCAGGGGGAACTAATGAAAAACTGTTTTTT | CAWSSKAGGTNEKLFF
TRBJ2-2 | 14 | - | TRBV4-3 | once | TGCGCCAGCAGCCAACAACATTACACCGGGGAGCTGTTTTTT | CASSQQHYTGELFF
TRBJ1-5 | 15 | - | TRBV6-6 | - | TGTGCCAGCACCCCGACAGGATCTAGCAATCAGCCCCAGCATTTT | CASTPTGSSNQPQHF
TRBJ2-5 | 13 | - | TRBV2 | - | TGTGCCACGCTTGGGGGGCTAGAAGAGACCCAGTACTTC | CATLGGLEETQYF
TRBJ1-2 | 12 | - | TRBV2 | few | TGTGCCAGCAGTTGGGACGGCTATGGCTACACCTTC | CASSWDGYGYTF
TRBJ2-1 | 15 | - | TRBV19 | - | TGTGCCAGTAGCTTGGATTTAAACTCCTACAATGAGCAGTTCTTC | CASSLDLNSYNEQFF
TRBJ1-4 | 14 | - | TRBV5-1 | - | TGCGCCAGCAGCCCGACCCCCGGACGGGAAAAACTGTTTTTT | CASSPTPGREKLFF
TRBJ2-5 | 16 | TRBD1 | TRBV18 | - | TGTGCCAGCTCACCACCGAGAAACAGGGGGCAAGAGACCCAGTACTTC | CASSPPRNRGQETQYF
TRBJ2-3 | 15 | TRBD2 | TRBV2 | - | TGTGCCAGCAGTTACCAGCGGGGGACCACAGATACGCAGTATTTT | CASSYQRGTTDTQYF
TRBJ2-2 | 16 | TRBD1 | TRBV5-1 | once | TGCGCCAGCAGCTCGATCGTGACAGGGTCCGCCGGGGAGCTGTTTTTT | CASSSIVTGSAGELFF
TRBJ2-2 | 15 | TRBD2 | TRBV7-3 | few | TGTGCCAGCAGCTCCAGCGGGGGGGCCACCGGGGAGCTGTTTTTT | CASSSSGGATGELFF
TRBJ2-3 | 18 | - | TRBV4-3 | - | TGCGCCAGCAGCCAAGATGTAGTCCCGTCTAGCGGCACAGATACGCAGTATTTT | CASSQDVVPSSGTDTQYF
TRBJ1-1 | 17 | - | TRBV4-1 | - | TGCGCCAGCAGCCTTCCCGAACAGGGACAACGATACACTGAAGCTTTCTTT | CASSLPEQGQRYTEAFF
TRBJ1-2 | 14 | - | TRBV5-5 | - | TGTGCCAGCAGCGGGCAGACGGGTAACTATGGCTACACCTTC | CASSGQTGNYGYTF
TRBJ1-2 | 13 | - | TRBV12-3/TRBV12-4 | - | TGTGCCAGCAGCCCCGTAGGGGGCTATGGCTACACCTTC | CASSPVGGYGYTF
TRBJ1-5 | 15 | - | TRBV5-8 | - | TGTGCCAGCAGCTTGACACAGTCCAGCAATCAGCCCCAGCATTTT | CASSLTQSSNQPQHF
TRBJ1-3 | 15 | - | TRBV3-1/TRBV3-2 | - | TGTGCCAGCAGCCGGGGGACGGTCTCTGGAAACACCATATATTTT | CASSRGTVSGNTIYF
TRBJ1-2 | 13 | - | TRBV19 | - | TGTGCCAACACAGGGTCTCCGGACGCTGGCTACACCTTC | CANTGSPDAGYTF
TRBJ2-2 | 18 | TRBD2 | TRBV11-3 | few | TGTGCCAGCAGCCTCTCGGGACTAGCGGGGGGATTCACCGGGGAGCTGTTTTTT | CASSLSGLAGGFTGELFF
TRBJ2-1 | 19 | TRBD2 | TRBV6-2/TRBV6-3 | - | TGTGCCAGCAGCCGCTCCCCGGGACTAGCGGGATTCAAGGGCGGTGAGCAGTTCTTC | CASSRSPGLAGFKGGEQFF
TRBJ1-6 | 14 | - | TRBV7-3 | - | TGTGCCAGCAGCTCGAGGGGAGATAATTCACCCCTCCACTTT | CASSSRGDNSPLHF
TRBJ1-2 | 13 | - | TRBV6-1 | - | TGTGCCAGCAGTGAAGTCACCCTCTGGGGCTACACCTTC | CASSEVTLWGYTF
TRBJ1-3 | 16 | TRBD1 | TRBV9 | - | TGTGCCAGCGGGACAGAGCCTGTTAGAGCTGGAAACACCATATATTTT | CASGTEPVRAGNTIYF
TRBJ2-2 | 16 | - | TRBV7-2 | - | TGTGCCAGCAGCTTCACAGGGACTGCGAACACCGGGGAGCTGTTTTTT | CASSFTGTANTGELFF
TRBJ2-3 | 15 | - | TRBV11-1 | - | TGTGCCAGCAGCTTATTGTATCGGGGGTCAGATACGCAGTATTTT | CASSLLYRGSDTQYF
TRBJ2-3 | 17 | - | TRBV7-3 | once | TGTGCCAGCAGCTTAGGGTTAGTCGGGGGCCCCGCAGATACGCAGTATTTT | CASSLGLVGGPADTQYF
TRBJ2-5 | 17 | TRBD2 | TRBV7-2 | - | TGTGCCAGCAGCCTATGGACTAGCGGGGGAACCCAAGAGACCCAGTACTTC | CASSLWTSGGTQETQYF
TRBJ2-1 | 16 | - | TRBV14 | once | TGTGCCAGCAGCCAAGATCGGCTAGCAGGTCGGAATGAGCAGTTCTTC | CASSQDRLAGRNEQFF
TRBJ1-2 | 13 | - | TRBV28 | - | TGTGCCAGCAGCCTACACATTAACTATGGCTACACCTTC | CASSLHINYGYTF